The clone carrying this T cell receptor (beta chain) was seen a few times. What it binds is unknown. These data belong to a study of response to subunit inactivated influenza vaccine. Germline loops: CDR1 DFQATT, CDR2 SNEGSKA (reference sequence). The CDR3 is 16 amino acids. V was clipped by 5 bases and J by 4 bases; unmatched bases: 7. MiXCR, run by TCRdb on the RT-PCR reads, gives a single entry per CDR3 protein. The repertoire has around 480,000 distinct CDR3 sequences, about 15% of them found once; the top ten carry less than 4%. Study outcomes and limitations: Few new T cells, the authors suggested, are recruited by each seasonal influenza vaccination.

The receptor was derived from a man aged 45 to 75 who received an inactivated influenza vaccine. The chain uses TRBV20-1 and TRBJ2-1; 14 positions match TRBD2. The sequencing here drew on CD4+ T cells sorted from PBMCs, taken approximately 25 months after vaccination. CDR3 DNA sequence: TGCAGTGCTGACCGGACTAGCGGGGGGCGTTACAATGAGCAGTTCTTC. It encodes CSADRTSGGRYNEQFF.